Below, one TCR beta chain is given with its context. This entry is derived from a study of OX40 agonist ivuxolimab in advanced cancers. On the study more broadly: Patients were 82.7% male with ages about 23 to 80, mean roughly 64.

Sequencing used immunoSEQ multiplex PCR; TCRdb keeps in-frame clones, though not all of them. The sample comprises 35,000 to 40,000 clones, about four fifths of which are singletons, and around 18% rests with the top ten. CDR1 and CDR2 from the germline V gene are LNHDA and SQIVND (reference sequence). This CDR3 spans 13 amino acids. V lost 5 bases, J lost 0 bases, and 7 bases lay in between. Sequences were derived from CD4+ or CD8+ T cells sorted from blood, sampled in a trial of the OX40 agonist ivuxolimab. This chain connects TRBV19 to TRBJ1-2; D gene unclear. This clonotype was obtained from an adult with an advanced solid tumor such as melanoma, head and neck, liver or kidney cancer. CDR3 bases: TGTGCCAGTAGTCTAACAGCTAACTATGGCTACACCTTC. This encodes CASSLTANYGYTF.